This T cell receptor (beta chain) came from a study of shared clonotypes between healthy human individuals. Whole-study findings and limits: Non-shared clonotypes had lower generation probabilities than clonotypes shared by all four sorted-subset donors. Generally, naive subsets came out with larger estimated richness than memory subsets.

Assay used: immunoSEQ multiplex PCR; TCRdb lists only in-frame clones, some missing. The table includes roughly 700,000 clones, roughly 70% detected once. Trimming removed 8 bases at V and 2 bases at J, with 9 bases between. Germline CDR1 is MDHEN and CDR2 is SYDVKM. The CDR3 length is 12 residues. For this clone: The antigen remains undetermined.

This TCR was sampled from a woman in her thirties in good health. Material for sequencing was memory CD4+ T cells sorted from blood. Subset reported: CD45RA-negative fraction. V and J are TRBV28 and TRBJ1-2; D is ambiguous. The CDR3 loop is CASYLPNYGYTF. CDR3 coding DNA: TGTGCCAGCTATCTCCCCAACTATGGCTACACCTTC.